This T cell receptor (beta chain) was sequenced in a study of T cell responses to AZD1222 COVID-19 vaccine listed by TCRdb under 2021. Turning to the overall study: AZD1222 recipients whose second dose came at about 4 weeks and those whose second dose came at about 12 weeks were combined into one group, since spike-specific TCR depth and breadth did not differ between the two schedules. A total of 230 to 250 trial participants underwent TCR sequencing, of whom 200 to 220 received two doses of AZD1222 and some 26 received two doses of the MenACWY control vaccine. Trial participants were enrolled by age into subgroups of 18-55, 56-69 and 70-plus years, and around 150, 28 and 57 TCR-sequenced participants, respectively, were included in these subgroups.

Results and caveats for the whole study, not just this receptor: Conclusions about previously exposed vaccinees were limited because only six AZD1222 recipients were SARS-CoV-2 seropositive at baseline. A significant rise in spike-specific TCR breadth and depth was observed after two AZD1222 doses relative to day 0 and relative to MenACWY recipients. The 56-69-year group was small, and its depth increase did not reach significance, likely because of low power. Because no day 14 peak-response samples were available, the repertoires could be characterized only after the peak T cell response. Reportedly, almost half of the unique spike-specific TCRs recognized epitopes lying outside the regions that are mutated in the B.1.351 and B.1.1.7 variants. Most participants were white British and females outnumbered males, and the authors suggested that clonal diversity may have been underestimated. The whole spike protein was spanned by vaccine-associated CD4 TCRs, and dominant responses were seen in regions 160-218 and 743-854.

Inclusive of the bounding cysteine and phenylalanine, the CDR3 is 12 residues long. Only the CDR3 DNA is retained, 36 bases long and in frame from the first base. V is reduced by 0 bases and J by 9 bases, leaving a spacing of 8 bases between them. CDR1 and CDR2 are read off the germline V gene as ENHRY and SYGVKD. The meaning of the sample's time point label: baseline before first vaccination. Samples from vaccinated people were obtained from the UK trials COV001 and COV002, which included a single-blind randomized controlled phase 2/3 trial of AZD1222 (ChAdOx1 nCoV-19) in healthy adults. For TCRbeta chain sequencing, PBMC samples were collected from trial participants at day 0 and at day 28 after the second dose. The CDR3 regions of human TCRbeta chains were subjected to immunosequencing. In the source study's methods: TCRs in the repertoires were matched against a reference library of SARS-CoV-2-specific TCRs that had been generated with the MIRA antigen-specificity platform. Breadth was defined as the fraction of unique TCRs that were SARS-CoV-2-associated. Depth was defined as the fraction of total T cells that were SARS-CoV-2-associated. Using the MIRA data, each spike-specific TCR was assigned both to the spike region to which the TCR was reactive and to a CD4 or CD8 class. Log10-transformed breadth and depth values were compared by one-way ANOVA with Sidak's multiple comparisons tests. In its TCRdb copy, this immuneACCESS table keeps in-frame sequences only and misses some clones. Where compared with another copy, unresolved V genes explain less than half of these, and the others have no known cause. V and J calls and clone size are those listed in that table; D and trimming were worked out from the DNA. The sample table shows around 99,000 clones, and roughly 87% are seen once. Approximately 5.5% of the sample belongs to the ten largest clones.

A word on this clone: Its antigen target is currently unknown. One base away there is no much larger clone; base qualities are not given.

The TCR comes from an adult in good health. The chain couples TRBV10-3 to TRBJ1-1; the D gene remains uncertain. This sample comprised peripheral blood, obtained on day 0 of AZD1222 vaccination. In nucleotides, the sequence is TGTGCCATCAGTGAGTCTACGGCCAAAGCTTTCTTT. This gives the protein CAISESTAKAFF.